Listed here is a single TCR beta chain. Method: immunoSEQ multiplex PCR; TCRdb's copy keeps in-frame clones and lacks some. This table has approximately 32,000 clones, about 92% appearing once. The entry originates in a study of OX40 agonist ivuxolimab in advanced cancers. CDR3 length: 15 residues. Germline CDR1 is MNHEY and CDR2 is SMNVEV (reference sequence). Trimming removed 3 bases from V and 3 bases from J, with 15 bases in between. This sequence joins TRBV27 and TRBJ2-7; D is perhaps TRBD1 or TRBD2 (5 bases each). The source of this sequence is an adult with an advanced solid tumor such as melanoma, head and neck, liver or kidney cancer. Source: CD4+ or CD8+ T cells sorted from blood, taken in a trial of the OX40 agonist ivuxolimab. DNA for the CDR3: TGTGCCAGCAGTTTCGGGACGTCAGGAGGCTACGAGCAGTACTTC. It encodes CASSFGTSGGYEQYF.